A single sample is the source of the 14 T cell receptor beta chains below, sequenced in a study of shared clonotypes between healthy human individuals. The repertoire was sequenced with immunoSEQ multiplex PCR; TCRdb's copy has only in-frame clones and lacks some. The table includes some 1.5 million clones, 95% to 99% detected once. The specimen was naive CD4+ T cells sorted from blood. Subset given: CD45RA+ positively selected. The receptors were gathered from a man aged 30 to 45 in good health.

This chain links TRBV7-8 with TRBJ2-1; no firm D call. Germline V lookup: CDR1 SGHVS, CDR2 FQNEAQ. The CDR3 is 15 residues long. V lost 1 base and J 2 bases, leaving 9 bases between the germline ends. Written as DNA, the CDR3 is TGTGCCAGCAGCTTAGTAACCGCGGCCTACAATGAGCAGTTCTTC. This gives the protein CASSLVTAAYNEQFF.

The chain recombines TRBV6-5 with TRBJ2-3; no reliable D call. Trimming left V 8 bases short and J 6 bases short, with 9 bases between. From germline, CDR1 is MNHEY and CDR2 SVGAGI. The CDR3 sequence is 11 residues long. In nucleotides, the CDR3 is TGTGCCAGCGGCCATTGGGATACGCAGTATTTT. Translated: CASGHWDTQYF.

V gene TRBV7-8 combines with J gene TRBJ2-7; no clear D gene. V dropped 2 bases and J dropped 3 bases, with 8 bases sitting between them. Looked up from germline, CDR1 is SGHVS and CDR2 is FQNEAQ. CDR3 length equals 13 residues. The CDR3 DNA follows: TGTGCCAGCAGCTTAACCGGGTACTACGAGCAGTACTTC. Amino acids: CASSLTGYYEQYF.

The chain links TRBV6-6 to TRBJ1-4; unclear D gene. This CDR3 region has 14 residues. Germline V CDR1 and CDR2: MNHNY, SVGAGI (reference sequence). V lost 5 bases to trimming and J lost 4 bases, with 11 bases between them. The CDR3 region is CASSGELGNEKLFF. DNA for the CDR3: TGTGCCAGCAGTGGGGAATTGGGTAATGAAAAACTGTTTTTT.

Note on this clone: Distinct nucleotide sequences in the sample also encode this CDR3. This chain joins TRBV18 and TRBJ2-7; D ambiguous. The CDR3 is made up of 15 amino acids. Germline loops: CDR1 KGHSH, CDR2 LQKENI. The V end was cut by 2 bases, the J end by 3 bases, with 14 bases between. This chain's CDR3 is CASSPSPGLGYEQYF. CDR3 in DNA: TGTGCCAGCTCACCAAGTCCGGGTTTGGGCTACGAGCAGTACTTC.

The V and J genes are TRBV5-5 and TRBJ2-7; D remains unclear. The CDR3 extends over 15 amino acids. V dropped 1 base and J dropped 5 bases, with 16 bases sitting between them. The germline V gene has CDR1 SGHKS and CDR2 YYEKEE (reference sequence). CDR3 amino acids: CASSLLRRGSDEQYF. As DNA, the CDR3 is TGTGCCAGCAGCTTGTTACGTCGTGGGTCGGACGAGCAGTACTTC.

This chain links TRBV29-1 with TRBJ2-7; 14 nucleotides line up with TRBD2. V shed 7 bases, J shed 7 bases, and the junction held 9 bases outside the gene matches. CDR3 length: 14 amino acids. Germline CDR1 is SQVTM and CDR2 is ANQGSEA. In DNA form, the CDR3 reads TGCAGCGGCCGACTAGCGGGAGGGCCACTAGAGCAGTACTTC. It specifies CSGRLAGGPLEQYF.

The genes are TRBV28 and TRBJ2-5, with 8 bases identical to TRBD2. V shed 4 bases, J shed 1 base, and the junction held 2 bases outside the gene matches. CDR3 length: 14 amino acids. Germline CDR1 reads MDHEN; CDR2 reads SYDVKM. CDR3 nucleotides: TGTGCCAGCAGTTCCGCGGGAGGCCAAGAGACCCAGTACTTC. It is translated as CASSSAGGQETQYF.

The gene calls are TRBV2 and TRBJ1-5, with 7 bases lining up with TRBD1. Germline assignment: CDR1 SNHLY and CDR2 FYNNEI. The trim removed 2 bases at V and 7 bases at J, leaving 11 bases unmatched. This CDR3 has 16 residues. Here the CDR3 DNA reads TGTGCCAGCAGTGAAATGGGCCCGCCAGGGGGGCAGCCCCAGCATTTT. It yields the protein CASSEMGPPGGQPQHF.

V is TRBV6-5 and J is TRBJ2-1, with TRBD2 matching 7 bases. This CDR3 has 16 residues. Germline assignment: CDR1 MNHEY and CDR2 SVGAGI. V was clipped by 0 bases and J by 8 bases; unmatched bases: 10. The CDR3 loop is CASSYSDARGVDEQFF. CDR3 bases: TGTGCCAGCAGTTACTCCGACGCCCGGGGGGTCGATGAGCAGTTCTTC.

V is TRBV5-5 and J is TRBJ2-5, with D perhaps given as TRBD1 or TRBD2 (5 bases each). The length of the CDR3 is 12 residues. Germline-derived CDR1 and CDR2 are SGHKS and YYEKEE (reference sequence). V shed 8 bases and J shed 7 bases, with 15 bases lying between them. CDR3 bases: TGTGCCAGTTACTTGGGGGTGGGGACCCAGTACTTC. Its protein product is CASYLGVGTQYF. The whole variable domain, remainder taken from reference TRBV5-5 and TRBJ2-5, is DAGVTQSPTHLIKTRGQQVTLRCSPISGHKSVSWYQQVLGQGPQFIFQYYEKEERGRGNFPDRFSARQFPNYSSELNVNALLLGDSALYLCASYLGVGTQYFGPGTRLLVL.

Notes on this clone: Different DNA sequences within this sample yield the same CDR3. The chain is built from TRBV11-2 and TRBJ1-1, with a weak D call TRBD1 (6 bases). Germline V gene sequence: CDR1 SGHAT, CDR2 FQNNGV. This CDR3 is built from 14 residues. V lost 1 base and J lost 5, with 11 bases in between. The CDR3: CASSLVGGRTEAFF. Here the CDR3 DNA reads TGTGCCAGCAGCTTAGTAGGGGGAAGGACTGAAGCTTTCTTT.

The chain combines TRBV2 with TRBJ2-7; 7 bases agree with TRBD1. CDR3 length: 13 residues. CDR1 SNHLY and CDR2 FYNNEI come from the germline V gene. Losses at the gene ends were 6 bases for V and 6 bases for J; bases not matched to a gene: 8. DNA for the CDR3: TGTGCCAGCAGCAGACAGGGTTTCCCCGAGCAGTACTTC. This translates into CASSRQGFPEQYF.

The chain recombines TRBV19 with TRBJ1-2; the match to TRBD1 covers 7 bases. The CDR3 loop spans 16 amino acids. V dropped 6 bases and J dropped 7; count of bases not matched to a gene: 17. Germline CDR1 LNHDA, CDR2 SQIVND (reference sequence). The CDR3: CASSRGLGQAFGGYTF. The CDR3 nucleotides are TGTGCCAGTAGCCGGGGACTCGGACAGGCCTTTGGTGGCTACACCTTC.